The 7 T cell receptor beta chains presented below share a single source sample, sequenced in a study of CD8+ T cells in alopecia areata. Isolated RNA was reverse transcribed into cDNA used as the sequencing template. Produced via immunoSEQ multiplex PCR; TCRdb's table is partial and in-frame only. The sample contains some 200,000 clones, around 60% of which appear only once. Described treatment: oral pan-JAK inhibitor, 5-10 mg twice daily. Here the sequenced sample was CD4+ T cells sorted from blood, taken at week 4, from a patient treated with tofacitinib. Receptors originate from a human donor with alopecia areata.

Only a few counts were recorded for this clone. The chain couples TRBV27 to TRBJ1-2, with 7 bases identical to TRBD1. The V gene's germline CDR1 is MNHEY and CDR2 SMNVEV (reference sequence). V dropped 3 bases and J dropped 5; count of bases not matched to a gene: 3. The CDR3 is made up of 13 amino acids. CDR3 in DNA: TGTGCCAGCAGTTTCAGGGGGGCATATGGCTACACCTTC. It is translated as CASSFRGAYGYTF.

The chain couples TRBV14 to TRBJ2-1; D is uncertain. The CDR3 length is 13 residues. Germline CDR1 is SGHDN and CDR2 is FVKESK. V dropped 1 base and J dropped 7 bases, with 8 bases sitting between them. The CDR3 is CASSQATRNEQFF. CDR3 sequence (DNA): TGTGCCAGCAGCCAAGCGACACGTAATGAGCAGTTCTTC.

The chain uses TRBV6-5 and TRBJ2-7; 9 nucleotides line up with TRBD1. Trimming took 8 bases from V and 7 from J; bases not matched to a gene: 12. This CDR3 spans 14 amino acids. Per the germline V gene, CDR1 is MNHEY and CDR2 is SVGAGI. This chain's CDR3 is CASGPRDRVSEQYF. The CDR3 bases are TGTGCCAGCGGCCCTCGGGACAGGGTTTCGGAGCAGTACTTC.

The genes are TRBV30 and TRBJ2-7; no reliable D call. V lost 1 base, J lost 7 bases, and 14 bases lay in between. This CDR3 has 13 residues. The V gene's germline CDR1 is GTSNPN and CDR2 SVGIG (reference sequence). The CDR3 DNA reads as TGTGCCTGGAGTGCTCAGGTTCTGGGGGAGCAGTACTTC. It is translated as CAWSAQVLGEQYF.

This clone has only a few counts. The rearrangement links TRBV9 to TRBJ2-1; 10 bases agree with TRBD2. The germline gives CDR1 SGDLS, CDR2 YYNGEE. V lost 7 bases and J lost 0; bases outside the gene matches: 4. The CDR3 totals 15 residues. CDR3 bases: TGTGCCAGCCGAGCGGGGGGGAGCTCCTACAATGAGCAGTTCTTC. Encoded protein: CASRAGGSSYNEQFF. Full variable domain (outside the CDR3, taken from reference TRBV9 and TRBJ2-1): DSGVTQTPKHLITATGQRVTLRCSPRSGDLSVYWYQQSLDQGLQFLIQYYNGEERAKGNILERFSAQQFPDLHSELNLSSLELGDSALYFCASRAGGSSYNEQFFGPGTRLTVL.

This chain connects TRBV5-1 to TRBJ2-5; D may be TRBD1 (5 bases). Germline V lookup: CDR1 SGHRS, CDR2 YFSETQ. Trimming took off 0 bases at V and 5 bases at J, with 14 bases between the two ends. This CDR3 has 15 residues. The CDR3 is CASSLGRVIMETQYF. The CDR3 DNA reads as TGCGCCAGCAGCTTGGGCAGGGTGATAATGGAGACCCAGTACTTC. Variable domain in full (rest from reference TRBV5-1 and TRBJ2-5): KAGVTQTPRYLIKTRGQQVTLSCSPISGHRSVSWYQQTPGQGLQFLFEYFSETQRNKGNFPGRFSGRQFSNSRSEMNVSTLELGDSALYLCASSLGRVIMETQYFGPGTRLLVL.

This CDR3 reads CAWVSVMNTGELFF. The CDR3 coding sequence is TGTGCCTGGGTCAGCGTAATGAACACCGGGGAGCTGTTTTTT. The chain recombines TRBV30 with TRBJ2-2; no clear D. CDR3 size: 14 residues. From germline, CDR1 is GTSNPN and CDR2 SVGIG (reference sequence). The V and J ends lost 5 bases and 1 base respectively, with 11 bases between them.